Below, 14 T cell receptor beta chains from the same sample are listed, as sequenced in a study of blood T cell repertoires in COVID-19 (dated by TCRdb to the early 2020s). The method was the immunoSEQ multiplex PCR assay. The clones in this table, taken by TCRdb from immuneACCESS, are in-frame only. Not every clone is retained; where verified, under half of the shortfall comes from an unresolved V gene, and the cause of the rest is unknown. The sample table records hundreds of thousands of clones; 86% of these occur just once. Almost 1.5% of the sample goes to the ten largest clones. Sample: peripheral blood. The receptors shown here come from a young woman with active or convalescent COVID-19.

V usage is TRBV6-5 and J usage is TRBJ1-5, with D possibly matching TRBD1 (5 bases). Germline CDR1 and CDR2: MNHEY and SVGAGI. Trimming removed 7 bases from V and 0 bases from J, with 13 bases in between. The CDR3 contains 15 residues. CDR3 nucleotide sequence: TGTGCCAGCAAGCAGGGAAGGTATAGCAATCAGCCCCAGCATTTT. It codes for CASKQGRYSNQPQHF.

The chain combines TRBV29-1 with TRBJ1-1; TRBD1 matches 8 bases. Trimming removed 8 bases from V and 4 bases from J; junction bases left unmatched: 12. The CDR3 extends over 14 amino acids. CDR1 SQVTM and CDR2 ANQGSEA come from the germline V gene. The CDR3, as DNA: TGCAGCATCACCTTACCGGGACAGGCCACTGAAGCTTTCTTT. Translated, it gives CSITLPGQATEAFF.

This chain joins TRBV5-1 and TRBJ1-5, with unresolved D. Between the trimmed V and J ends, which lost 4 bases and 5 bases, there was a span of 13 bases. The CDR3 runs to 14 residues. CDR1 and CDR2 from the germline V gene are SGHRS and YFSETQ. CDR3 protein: CASSLLGPDQPQHF. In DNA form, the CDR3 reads TGCGCCAGCAGCCTGCTAGGTCCCGATCAGCCCCAGCATTTT.

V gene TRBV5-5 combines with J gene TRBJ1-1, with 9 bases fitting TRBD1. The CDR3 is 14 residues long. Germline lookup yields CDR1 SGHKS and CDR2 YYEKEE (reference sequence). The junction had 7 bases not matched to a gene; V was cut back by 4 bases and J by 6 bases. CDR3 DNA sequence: TGTGCCAGCAGCGTGGACAGGGGAACCCCTGAAGCTTTCTTT. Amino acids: CASSVDRGTPEAFF.

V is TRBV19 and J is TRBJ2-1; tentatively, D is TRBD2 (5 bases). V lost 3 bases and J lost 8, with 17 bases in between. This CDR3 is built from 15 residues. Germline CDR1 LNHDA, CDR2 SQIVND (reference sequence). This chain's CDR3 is CASSISWKTRDEQFF. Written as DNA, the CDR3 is TGTGCCAGTAGTATCTCGTGGAAAACGAGGGATGAGCAGTTCTTC. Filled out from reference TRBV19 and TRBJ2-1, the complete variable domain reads DGGITQSPKYLFRKEGQNVTLSCEQNLNHDAMYWYRQDPGQGLRLIYYSQIVNDFQKGDIAEGYSVSREKKESFPLTVTSAQKNPTAFYLCASSISWKTRDEQFFGPGTRLTVL.

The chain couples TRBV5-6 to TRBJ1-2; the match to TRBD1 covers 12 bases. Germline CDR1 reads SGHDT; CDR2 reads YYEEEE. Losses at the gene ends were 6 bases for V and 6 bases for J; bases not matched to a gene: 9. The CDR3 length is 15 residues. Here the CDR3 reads CASNSGTGGRNGYTF. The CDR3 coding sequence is TGTGCCAGCAACTCAGGGACAGGGGGCCGGAATGGCTACACCTTC.

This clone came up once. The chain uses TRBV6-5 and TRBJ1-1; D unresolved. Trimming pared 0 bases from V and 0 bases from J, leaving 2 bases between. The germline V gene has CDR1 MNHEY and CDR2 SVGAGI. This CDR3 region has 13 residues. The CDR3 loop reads CASSYSVNTEAFF. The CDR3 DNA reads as TGTGCCAGCAGTTACTCCGTGAACACTGAAGCTTTCTTT.

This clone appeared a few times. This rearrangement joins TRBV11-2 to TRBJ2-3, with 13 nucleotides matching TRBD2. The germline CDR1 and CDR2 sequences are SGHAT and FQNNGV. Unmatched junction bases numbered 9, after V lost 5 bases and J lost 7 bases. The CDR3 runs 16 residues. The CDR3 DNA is TGTGCCAGCAGCCTTCGGACTAGCGGGAGCGGAAATACGCAGTATTTT. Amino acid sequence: CASSLRTSGSGNTQYF.

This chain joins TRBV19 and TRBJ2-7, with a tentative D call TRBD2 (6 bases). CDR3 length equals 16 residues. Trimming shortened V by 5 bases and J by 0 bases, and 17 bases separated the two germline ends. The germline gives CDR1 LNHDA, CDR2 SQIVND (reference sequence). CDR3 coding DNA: TGTGCCAGTAGTCCAAGACTAGGCCCCAGCTCCTACGAGCAGTACTTC. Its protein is CASSPRLGPSSYEQYF.

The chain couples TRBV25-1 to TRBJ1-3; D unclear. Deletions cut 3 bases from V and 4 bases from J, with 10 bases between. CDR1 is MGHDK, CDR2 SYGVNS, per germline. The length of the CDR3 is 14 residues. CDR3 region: CASSDDGPGNTIYF. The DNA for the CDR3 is TGTGCCAGCAGTGATGATGGGCCGGGAAACACCATATATTTT.

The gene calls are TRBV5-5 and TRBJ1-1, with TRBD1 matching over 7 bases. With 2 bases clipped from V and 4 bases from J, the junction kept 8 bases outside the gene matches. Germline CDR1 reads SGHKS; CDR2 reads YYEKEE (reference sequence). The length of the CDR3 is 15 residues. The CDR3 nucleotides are TGTGCCAGCAGCTTAAGTACAGGGGTGATCACTGAAGCTTTCTTT. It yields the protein CASSLSTGVITEAFF.

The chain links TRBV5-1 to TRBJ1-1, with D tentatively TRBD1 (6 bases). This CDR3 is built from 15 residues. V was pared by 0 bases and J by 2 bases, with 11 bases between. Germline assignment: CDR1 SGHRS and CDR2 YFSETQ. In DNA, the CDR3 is TGCGCCAGCAGCTTGGGCCCACAGGGAAACACTGAAGCTTTCTTT. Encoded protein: CASSLGPQGNTEAFF. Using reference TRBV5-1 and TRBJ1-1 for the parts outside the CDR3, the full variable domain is KAGVTQTPRYLIKTRGQQVTLSCSPISGHRSVSWYQQTPGQGLQFLFEYFSETQRNKGNFPGRFSGRQFSNSRSEMNVSTLELGDSALYLCASSLGPQGNTEAFFGQGTRLTVV.

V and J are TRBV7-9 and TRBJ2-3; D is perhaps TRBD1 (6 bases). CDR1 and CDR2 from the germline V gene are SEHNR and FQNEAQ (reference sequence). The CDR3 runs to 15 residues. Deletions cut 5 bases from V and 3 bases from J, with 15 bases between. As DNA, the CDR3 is TGTGCCAGCAGCAAAACCTGCCAGGGGACAGATACGCAGTATTTT. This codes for CASSKTCQGTDTQYF.

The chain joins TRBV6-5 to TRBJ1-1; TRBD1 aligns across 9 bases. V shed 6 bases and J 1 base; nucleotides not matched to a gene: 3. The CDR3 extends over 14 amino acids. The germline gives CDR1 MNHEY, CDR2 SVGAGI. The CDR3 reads CASRMTGGNTEAFF. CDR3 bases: TGTGCCAGCAGGATGACAGGGGGGAACACTGAAGCTTTCTTT.